These T cell receptor beta chains were read from a single sample in a study of blood T cell repertoires in COVID-19. Repertoires were generated with immunoSEQ multiplex PCR, while TCRdb's copy carries only in-frame clones and drops some. The sample carries approximately 82,000 clones, 65% to 85% recorded once. The sample was peripheral blood. The receptor source for this set is a woman aged 55-69 years with acute or convalescent COVID-19. Each CDR3 is given with its conserved first and last residue. D genes are given only for firm matches. The listing skips clone size in some rows; elsewhere it reads once, few, many or a size class.

TRBV19	NA	NA	TRBJ1-5	CASSMPRVSNQPQHF	TGTGCCAGTAGTATGCCCAGGGTAAGCAATCAGCCCCAGCATTTT
TRBV7-3	NA	NA	TRBJ2-5	CASSLTLQETQYF	TGTGCCAGCAGCTTAACCTTACAAGAGACCCAGTACTTC
TRBV5-4	NA	TRBD1	TRBJ1-1	CASSFPGQGYTEAFF	TGTGCCAGCAGCTTCCCGGGACAGGGGTACACTGAAGCTTTCTTT
TRBV5-4	NA	TRBD1	TRBJ1-1	CASSSRDRYTEAFF	TGTGCCAGCAGCTCACGGGACAGGTACACTGAAGCTTTCTTT
TRBV10-1	NA	TRBD2	TRBJ2-1	CASSHGLAGNNEQFF	TGCGCCAGCAGTCATGGACTAGCGGGGAACAATGAGCAGTTCTTC
TRBV30	NA	NA	TRBJ1-1	CAWTMDARATEAFF	TGTGCCTGGACGATGGACGCGCGGGCCACTGAAGCTTTCTTT
TRBV7-9	NA	NA	TRBJ1-2	CASSPGVDYGYTF	TGTGCCAGCAGCCCAGGGGTGGACTATGGCTACACCTTC
TRBV6-5	NA	NA	TRBJ2-1	CASSLAAGRGYNEQFF	TGTGCCAGCAGTTTAGCGGCAGGTCGAGGTTACAATGAGCAGTTCTTC
TRBV6-2/TRBV6-3	NA	NA	TRBJ1-2	CASSYVGDGYTF	TGTGCCAGCAGTTACGTAGGGGATGGCTACACCTTC
TRBV30	NA	TRBD1	TRBJ2-3	CAWGTGGADTQYF	TGTGCCTGGGGGACAGGGGGCGCAGATACGCAGTATTTT
TRBV6-5	NA	TRBD1	TRBJ2-3	CASRRDRSTDTQYF	TGTGCCAGCAGGCGGGACAGGAGCACAGATACGCAGTATTTT
TRBV4-3	NA	NA	TRBJ2-3	CASSQEVGRTDTQYF	TGCGCCAGCAGCCAAGAGGTGGGGCGCACAGATACGCAGTATTTT
TRBV28	NA	NA	TRBJ1-2	CASSFPDYGYTF	TGTGCCAGCAGTTTTCCAGACTATGGCTACACCTTC
TRBV5-1	NA	TRBD2	TRBJ2-2	CASTSIAGGAGELFF	TGCGCCAGCACTAGTATCGCGGGGGGTGCCGGGGAGCTGTTTTTT
TRBV11-3	NA	NA	TRBJ2-7	CASSISGTPPYEQYF	TGTGCCAGCAGCATATCCGGGACTCCTCCTTACGAGCAGTACTTC
TRBV5-4	NA	NA	TRBJ2-3	CASSLVGGGTDTQYF	TGTGCCAGCAGCTTGGTGGGGGGAGGCACAGATACGCAGTATTTT
TRBV5-1	once	NA	TRBJ2-2	CASSQIAKNTGELFF	TGCGCCAGCAGCCAGATAGCCAAAAACACCGGGGAGCTGTTTTTT
TRBV6-2/TRBV6-3	once	NA	TRBJ2-7	CASSPGLVYEQYF	TGTGCCAGCAGTCCGGGATTAGTCTACGAGCAGTACTTC
TRBV6-2/TRBV6-3	NA	TRBD1	TRBJ1-6	CASSWTGDNSPLHF	TGTGCCAGCAGTTGGACAGGGGATAATTCACCCCTCCACTTT
TRBV7-7	NA	NA	TRBJ2-6	CASSPRGGGANVLTF	TGTGCTAGCAGTCCAAGGGGCGGTGGGGCCAACGTCCTGACTTTC
TRBV6-1	NA	NA	TRBJ1-2	CASSEPGLTGYTF	TGTGCCAGCAGTGAGCCCGGACTTACAGGCTACACCTTC
TRBV2	NA	TRBD1	TRBJ2-7	CASSEDRVGVEQYF	TGTGCCAGCAGTGAGGACAGGGTAGGGGTTGAGCAGTACTTC
TRBV5-6	once	TRBD1	TRBJ1-1	CASSVFRDRGRTEAFF	TGTGCCAGCAGCGTTTTCCGGGACAGGGGGCGAACTGAAGCTTTCTTT
TRBV9	NA	TRBD1	TRBJ2-1	CASSVMGARGRGLLNEQFF	TGTGCCAGCAGCGTCATGGGGGCACGGGGCAGGGGGCTTCTTAATGAGCAGTTCTTC
TRBV5-4	NA	TRBD1	TRBJ1-6	CASSLSGQGNSPLHF	TGTGCCAGCAGCTTGTCAGGACAGGGTAATTCACCCCTCCACTTT